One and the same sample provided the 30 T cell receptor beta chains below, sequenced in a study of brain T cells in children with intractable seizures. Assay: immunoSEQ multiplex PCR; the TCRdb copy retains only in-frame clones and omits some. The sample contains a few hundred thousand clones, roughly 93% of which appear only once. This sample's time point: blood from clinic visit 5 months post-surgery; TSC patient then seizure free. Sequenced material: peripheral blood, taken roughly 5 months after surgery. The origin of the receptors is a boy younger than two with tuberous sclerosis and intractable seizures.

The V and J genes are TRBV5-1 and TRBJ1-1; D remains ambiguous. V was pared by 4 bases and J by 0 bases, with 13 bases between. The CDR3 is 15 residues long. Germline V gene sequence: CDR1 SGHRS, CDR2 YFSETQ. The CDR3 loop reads CASSQKDGMNTEAFF. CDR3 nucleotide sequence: TGCGCCAGCAGCCAAAAGGACGGGATGAACACTGAAGCTTTCTTT.

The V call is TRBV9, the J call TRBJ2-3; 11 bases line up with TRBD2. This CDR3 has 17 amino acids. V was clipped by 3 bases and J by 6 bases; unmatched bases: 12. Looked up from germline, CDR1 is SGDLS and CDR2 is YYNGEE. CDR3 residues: CASSAWGSGRAMDTQYF. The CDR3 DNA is TGTGCCAGCAGCGCCTGGGGTAGCGGGAGGGCCATGGATACGCAGTATTTT.

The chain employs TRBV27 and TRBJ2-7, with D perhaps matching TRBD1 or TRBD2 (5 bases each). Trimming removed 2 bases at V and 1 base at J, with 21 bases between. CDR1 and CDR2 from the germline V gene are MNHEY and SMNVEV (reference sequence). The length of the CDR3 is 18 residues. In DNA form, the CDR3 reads TGTGCCAGCAGTTTAGCCCCCCCCCAGGGACCGTCATCCTACGAGCAGTACTTC. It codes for CASSLAPPQGPSSYEQYF.

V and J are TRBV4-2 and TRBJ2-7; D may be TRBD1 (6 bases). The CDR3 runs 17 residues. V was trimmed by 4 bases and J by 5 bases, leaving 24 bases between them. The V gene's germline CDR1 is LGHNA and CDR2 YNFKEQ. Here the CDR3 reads CASSRLFSGDLRNEQYF. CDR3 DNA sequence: TGTGCCAGCAGCCGCTTGTTCTCAGGGGACCTTAGGAACGAGCAGTACTTC.

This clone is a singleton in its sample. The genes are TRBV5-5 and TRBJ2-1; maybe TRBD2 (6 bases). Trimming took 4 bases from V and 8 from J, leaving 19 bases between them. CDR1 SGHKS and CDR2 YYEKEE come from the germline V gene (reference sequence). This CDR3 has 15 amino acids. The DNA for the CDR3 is TGTGCCAGCAGCGATCTTGGGACTGCCATGGATGAGCAGTTCTTC. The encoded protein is CASSDLGTAMDEQFF.

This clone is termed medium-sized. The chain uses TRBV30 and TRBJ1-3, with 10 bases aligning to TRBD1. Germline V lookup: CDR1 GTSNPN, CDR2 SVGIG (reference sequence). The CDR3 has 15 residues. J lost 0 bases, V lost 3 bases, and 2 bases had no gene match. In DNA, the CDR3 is TGTGCCTGGAGGGGACAGGGGATCTCTGGAAACACCATATATTTT. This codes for CAWRGQGISGNTIYF.

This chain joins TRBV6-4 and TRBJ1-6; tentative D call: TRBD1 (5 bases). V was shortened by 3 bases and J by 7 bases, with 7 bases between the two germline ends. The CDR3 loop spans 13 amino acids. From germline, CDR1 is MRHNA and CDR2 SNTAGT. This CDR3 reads CASSEGANSPLHF. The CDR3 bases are TGTGCCAGCAGTGAAGGGGCCAATTCACCCCTCCACTTT.

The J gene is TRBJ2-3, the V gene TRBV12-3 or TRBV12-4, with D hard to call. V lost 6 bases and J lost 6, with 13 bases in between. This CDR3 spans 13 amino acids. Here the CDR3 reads CASRTEASDTQYF. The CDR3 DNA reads TGTGCCAGCAGGACCGAGGCGTCGGATACGCAGTATTTT.

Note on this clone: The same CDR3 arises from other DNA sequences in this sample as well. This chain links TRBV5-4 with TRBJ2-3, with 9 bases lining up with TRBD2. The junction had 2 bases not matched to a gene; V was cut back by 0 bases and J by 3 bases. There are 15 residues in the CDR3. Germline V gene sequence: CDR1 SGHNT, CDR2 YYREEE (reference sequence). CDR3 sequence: CASSLGGRGTDTQYF. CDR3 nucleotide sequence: TGTGCCAGCAGCTTGGGCGGGAGGGGGACAGATACGCAGTATTTT.

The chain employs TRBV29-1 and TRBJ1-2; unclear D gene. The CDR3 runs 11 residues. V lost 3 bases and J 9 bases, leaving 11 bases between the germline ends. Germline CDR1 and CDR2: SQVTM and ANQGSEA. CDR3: CSVDSGRRYTF. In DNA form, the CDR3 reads TGCAGCGTTGATTCAGGCCGTCGCTACACCTTC. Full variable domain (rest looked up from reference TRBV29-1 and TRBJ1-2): SAVISQKPSRDICQRGTSLTIQCQVDSQVTMMFWYRQQPGQSLTLIATANQGSEATYESGFVIDKFPISRPNLTFSTLTVSNMSPEDSSIYLCSVDSGRRYTFGSGTRLTVV.

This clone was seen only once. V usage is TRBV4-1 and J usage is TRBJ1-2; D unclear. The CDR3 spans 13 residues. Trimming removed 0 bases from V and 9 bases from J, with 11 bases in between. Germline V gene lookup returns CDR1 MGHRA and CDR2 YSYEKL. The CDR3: CASSQDWVSSYTF. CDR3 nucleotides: TGCGCCAGCAGCCAAGACTGGGTGTCGAGCTACACCTTC.

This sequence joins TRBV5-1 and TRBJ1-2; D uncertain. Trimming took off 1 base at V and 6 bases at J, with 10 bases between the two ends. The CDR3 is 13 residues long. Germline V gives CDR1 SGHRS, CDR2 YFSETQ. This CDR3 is CASSLSDKHGYTF. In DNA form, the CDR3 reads TGCGCCAGCAGCTTGTCAGATAAGCATGGCTACACCTTC.

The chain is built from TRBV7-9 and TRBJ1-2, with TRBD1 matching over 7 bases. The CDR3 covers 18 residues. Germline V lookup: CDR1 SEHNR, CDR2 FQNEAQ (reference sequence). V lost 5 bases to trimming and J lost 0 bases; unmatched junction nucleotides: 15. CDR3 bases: TGTGCCAGCAGCCCGCTCGTCAGGGGGGAGTTAGCTAACTATGGCTACACCTTC. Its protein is CASSPLVRGELANYGYTF.

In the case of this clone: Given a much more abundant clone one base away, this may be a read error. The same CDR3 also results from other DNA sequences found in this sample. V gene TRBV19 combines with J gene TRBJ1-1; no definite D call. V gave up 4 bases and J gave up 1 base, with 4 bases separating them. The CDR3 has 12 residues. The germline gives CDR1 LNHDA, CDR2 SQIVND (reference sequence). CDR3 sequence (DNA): TGTGCCAGTAGTACAGGGAACACTGAAGCTTTCTTT. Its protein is CASSTGNTEAFF.

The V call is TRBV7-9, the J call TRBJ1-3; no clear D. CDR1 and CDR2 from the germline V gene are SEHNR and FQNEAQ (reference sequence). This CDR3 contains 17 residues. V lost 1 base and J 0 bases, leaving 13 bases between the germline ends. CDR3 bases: TGTGCCAGCAGCTTAGGGCTGGTTAGCAACTCTGGAAACACCATATATTTT. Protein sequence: CASSLGLVSNSGNTIYF.

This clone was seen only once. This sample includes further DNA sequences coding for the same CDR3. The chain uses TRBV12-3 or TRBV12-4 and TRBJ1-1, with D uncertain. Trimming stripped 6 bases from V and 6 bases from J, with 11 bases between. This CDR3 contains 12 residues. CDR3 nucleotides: TGTGCCAGCAGCTTCGCTGGGGCTGAAGCTTTCTTT. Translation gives CASSFAGAEAFF.

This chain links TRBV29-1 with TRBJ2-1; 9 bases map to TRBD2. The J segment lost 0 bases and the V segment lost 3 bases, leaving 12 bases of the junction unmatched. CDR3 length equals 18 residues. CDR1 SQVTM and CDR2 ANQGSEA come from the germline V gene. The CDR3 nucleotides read TGCAGCGTTGAGGGGGGGACTAGCCTTGGAAGCTCCTACAATGAGCAGTTCTTC. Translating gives CSVEGGTSLGSSYNEQFF.

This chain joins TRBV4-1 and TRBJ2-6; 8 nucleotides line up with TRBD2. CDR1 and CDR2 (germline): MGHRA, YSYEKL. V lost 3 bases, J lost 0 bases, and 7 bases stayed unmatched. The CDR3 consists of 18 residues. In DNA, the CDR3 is TGCGCCAGCAGCCACGCCAGCGGGGGAAGCTCTGGGGCCAACGTCCTGACTTTC. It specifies CASSHASGGSSGANVLTF.

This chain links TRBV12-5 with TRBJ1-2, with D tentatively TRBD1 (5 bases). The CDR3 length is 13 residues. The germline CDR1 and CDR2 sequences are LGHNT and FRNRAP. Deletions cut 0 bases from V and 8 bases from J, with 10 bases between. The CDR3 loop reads CASGLVPGDGYTF. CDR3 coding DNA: TGTGCTAGTGGTTTGGTTCCGGGGGACGGCTACACCTTC.

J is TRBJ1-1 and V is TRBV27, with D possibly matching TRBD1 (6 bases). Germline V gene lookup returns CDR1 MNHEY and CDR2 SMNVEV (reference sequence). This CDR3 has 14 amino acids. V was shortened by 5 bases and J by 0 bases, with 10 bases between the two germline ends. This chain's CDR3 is CASSQDRLNTEAFF. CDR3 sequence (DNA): TGTGCCAGCAGTCAAGACAGGTTGAACACTGAAGCTTTCTTT.

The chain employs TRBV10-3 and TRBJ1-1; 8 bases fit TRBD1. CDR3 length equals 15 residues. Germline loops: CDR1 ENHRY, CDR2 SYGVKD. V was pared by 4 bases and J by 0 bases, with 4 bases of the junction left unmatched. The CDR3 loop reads CAISGQGAMNTEAFF. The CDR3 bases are TGTGCCATCAGTGGGCAGGGGGCGATGAACACTGAAGCTTTCTTT.

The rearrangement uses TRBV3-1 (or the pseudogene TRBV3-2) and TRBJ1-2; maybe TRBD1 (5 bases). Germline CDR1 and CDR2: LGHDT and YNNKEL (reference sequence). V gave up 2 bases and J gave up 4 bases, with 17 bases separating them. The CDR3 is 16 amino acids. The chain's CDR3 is CASSQKKGREGYGYTF. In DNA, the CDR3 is TGTGCCAGCAGCCAAAAAAAGGGCAGGGAGGGCTATGGCTACACCTTC.

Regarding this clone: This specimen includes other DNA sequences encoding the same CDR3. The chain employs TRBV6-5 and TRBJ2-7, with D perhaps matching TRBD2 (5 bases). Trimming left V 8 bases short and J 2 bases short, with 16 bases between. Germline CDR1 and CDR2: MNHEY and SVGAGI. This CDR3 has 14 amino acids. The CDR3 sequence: CASRPDYFPYEQYF. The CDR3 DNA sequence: TGTGCCAGCCGTCCCGACTACTTCCCCTACGAGCAGTACTTC.

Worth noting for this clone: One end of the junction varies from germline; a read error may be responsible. CDR3 in DNA: TGCGCCAGCAGCTTGTTTGGGGGCTCCAACGAGCAGTACTTC. It is translated as CASSLFGGSNEQYF. The chain is built from TRBV5-1 and TRBJ2-7, with D perhaps matching TRBD1 (6 bases). The CDR3 runs to 14 residues. Per the germline V gene, CDR1 is SGHRS and CDR2 is YFSETQ.

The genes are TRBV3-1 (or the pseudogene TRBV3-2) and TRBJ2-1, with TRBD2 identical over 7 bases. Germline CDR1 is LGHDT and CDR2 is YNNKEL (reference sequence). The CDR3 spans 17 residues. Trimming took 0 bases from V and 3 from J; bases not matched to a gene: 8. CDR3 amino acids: CASSQDKSSGIYNEQFF. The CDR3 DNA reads TGTGCCAGCAGCCAAGATAAATCAAGCGGGATCTACAATGAGCAGTTCTTC.

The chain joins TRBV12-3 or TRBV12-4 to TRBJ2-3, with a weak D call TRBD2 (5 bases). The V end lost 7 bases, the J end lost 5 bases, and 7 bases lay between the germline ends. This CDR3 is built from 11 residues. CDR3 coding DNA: TGTGCCAGCACCGAGGGAGATACGCAGTATTTT. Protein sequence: CASTEGDTQYF.

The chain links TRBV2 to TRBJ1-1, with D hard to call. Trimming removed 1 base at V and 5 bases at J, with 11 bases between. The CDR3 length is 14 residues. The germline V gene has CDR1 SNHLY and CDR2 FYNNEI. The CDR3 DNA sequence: TGTGCCAGCAGTGAAGTCATGGCAGGTACTGAAGCTTTCTTT. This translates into CASSEVMAGTEAFF.

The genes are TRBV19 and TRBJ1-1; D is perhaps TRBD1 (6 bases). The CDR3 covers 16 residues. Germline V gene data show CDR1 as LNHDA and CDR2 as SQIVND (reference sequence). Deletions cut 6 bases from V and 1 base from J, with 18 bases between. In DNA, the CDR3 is TGTGCCAGTAGAAGATTTCCCGGACAGAGGAACACTGAAGCTTTCTTT. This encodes CASRRFPGQRNTEAFF. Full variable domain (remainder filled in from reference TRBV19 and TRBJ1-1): DGGITQSPKYLFRKEGQNVTLSCEQNLNHDAMYWYRQDPGQGLRLIYYSQIVNDFQKGDIAEGYSVSREKKESFPLTVTSAQKNPTAFYLCASRRFPGQRNTEAFFGQGTRLTVV.

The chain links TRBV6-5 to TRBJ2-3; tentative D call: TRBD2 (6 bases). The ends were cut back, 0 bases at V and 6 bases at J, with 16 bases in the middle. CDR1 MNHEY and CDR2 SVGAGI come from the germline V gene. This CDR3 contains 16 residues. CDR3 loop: CASSYSTLAKGDTQYF. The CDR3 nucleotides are TGTGCCAGCAGTTACTCGACACTAGCTAAGGGGGATACGCAGTATTTT.

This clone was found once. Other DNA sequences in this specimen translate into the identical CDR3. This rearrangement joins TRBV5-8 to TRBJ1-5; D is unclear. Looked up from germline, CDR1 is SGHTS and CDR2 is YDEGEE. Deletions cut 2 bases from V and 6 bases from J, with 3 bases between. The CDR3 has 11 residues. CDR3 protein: CASSLSQPQHF. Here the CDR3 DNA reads TGTGCCAGCAGCTTAAGTCAGCCCCAGCATTTT.